The 2 T cell receptor beta chains below all came from one sample that was sequenced in a study of early T cells in non-severe SARS-CoV-2 infection. TCRdb used MiXCR to reprocess the 5' RACE reads, holding one entry per CDR3 protein. The repertoire holds 52,000 or so distinct CDR3 sequences, with around 13% as singletons. The sample comprised whole blood. The source is an adult who was a healthcare worker with PCR-confirmed SARS-CoV-2 infection or an uninfected control (not recorded which).

This clonotype came up a few times. This sequence joins TRBV2 and TRBJ2-1, with 10 bases fitting TRBD2. CDR1 and CDR2 from the germline V gene are SNHLY and FYNNEI. The CDR3 contains 15 residues. Losses at the gene ends were 5 bases for V and 8 bases for J; bases not matched to a gene: 9. CDR3 in DNA: TGTGCCAGCAGTCCGGGACTAGCGTCGGGCGATGAGCAGTTCTTC. Translating gives CASSPGLASGDEQFF.

The rearrangement joins TRBV6-1 to TRBJ2-2, with TRBD2 identical over 11 bases. After removal of 4 bases from V and 11 bases from J, the junction contained 6 bases not matched to a gene. From germline, CDR1 is MNHNS and CDR2 SASEGT. The CDR3 is made up of 14 amino acids. The CDR3 is CASSGLAGSEELFF. The CDR3 DNA reads as TGTGCCAGCAGTGGACTAGCGGGGTCGGAAGAGCTGTTTTTT.